Following are 23 T cell receptor beta chains from one sample sequenced in a study of cytomegalovirus exposure and HLA in healthy donors. PCR was performed using 60 Vbeta and 13 Jbeta primers. Data came from immunoSEQ multiplex PCR; TCRdb stores just in-frame clones and leaves some out. The sample holds about 200,000 clones; approximately 82% are singletons and the top ten take less than 4.5%. The sample comprised PBMCs. The receptor source for this set is a male donor in good health and CMV-seronegative.

The chain uses TRBV12-5 and TRBJ2-3; D is undetermined. The CDR3 runs to 14 residues. V shed 2 bases and J shed 5 bases, with 11 bases lying between them. CDR1 is LGHNT and CDR2 is FRNRAP in the germline V gene. The CDR3 is CASGLTTLRDTQYF. CDR3 nucleotides: TGTGCTAGTGGTTTGACCACCCTAAGAGATACGCAGTATTTT.

The genes are TRBV27 and TRBJ2-7; TRBD2 matches 10 bases. CDR3 length: 14 amino acids. The junction had 2 bases not matched to a gene; V was cut back by 4 bases and J by 2 bases. Looked up from germline, CDR1 is MNHEY and CDR2 is SMNVEV (reference sequence). The CDR3 DNA sequence: TGTGCCAGCAGTTGGACTAGCGGACCCTACGAGCAGTACTTC. Translated, it gives CASSWTSGPYEQYF.

The V and J genes are TRBV5-3 and TRBJ1-4; D not resolved. TRBV5-3 is an ORF, and what it does is uncertain. Trimming removed 3 bases from V and 0 bases from J, with 9 bases in between. The CDR3 is 15 residues long. The CDR3 sequence: CARSSLVATNEKLFF. CDR3 coding DNA: TGTGCCAGAAGCTCCCTAGTTGCAACTAATGAAAAACTGTTTTTT.

The J gene is TRBJ2-5, the V gene TRBV5-1; D is perhaps TRBD1 (6 bases). Germline V lookup: CDR1 SGHRS, CDR2 YFSETQ. Trimming removed 4 bases from V and 4 bases from J, with 11 bases in between. The CDR3 covers 13 residues. The CDR3 nucleotides are TGCGCCAGCAGCATTCAGGACAGAGAGACCCAGTACTTC. Translated, it gives CASSIQDRETQYF. Drawing the rest from reference TRBV5-1 and TRBJ2-5, the complete variable domain is KAGVTQTPRYLIKTRGQQVTLSCSPISGHRSVSWYQQTPGQGLQFLFEYFSETQRNKGNFPGRFSGRQFSNSRSEMNVSTLELGDSALYLCASSIQDRETQYFGPGTRLLVL.

This clone was found once. This chain joins TRBV10-3 and TRBJ2-3; 7 bases fit TRBD2. The CDR3 runs to 14 residues. Trimming took 7 bases from V and 1 from J; bases not matched to a gene: 5. Germline loops: CDR1 ENHRY, CDR2 SYGVKD. In DNA form, the CDR3 reads TGTGCCATCAAATCTGCGGGAGGCACAGATACGCAGTATTTT. This gives the protein CAIKSAGGTDTQYF.

This chain joins TRBV9 and TRBJ1-4; D might be TRBD1 (5 bases). The germline V gene encodes CDR1 SGDLS and CDR2 YYNGEE. The CDR3 has 17 amino acids. V was shortened by 0 bases and J by 2 bases, with 14 bases between the two germline ends. The CDR3 DNA reads TGTGCCAGCAGCGTAGCGTCTTGGGGGGTGACTAATGAAAAACTGTTTTTT. As protein: CASSVASWGVTNEKLFF.

V is TRBV2 and J is TRBJ2-4; 8 bases are shared with TRBD1. Trimming removed 5 bases from V and 5 bases from J; junction bases left unmatched: 2. Germline V gives CDR1 SNHLY, CDR2 FYNNEI. This CDR3 region has 13 residues. This CDR3 is CASSQGAQNIQYF. In DNA, the CDR3 is TGTGCCAGCAGTCAGGGGGCCCAAAACATTCAGTACTTC.

The chain links TRBV10-3 to TRBJ1-5; TRBD1 aligns across 7 bases. The CDR3 extends over 15 amino acids. V trimming: 2 bases; J trimming: 1 base; junction bases outside the gene matches: 2. Germline lookup yields CDR1 ENHRY and CDR2 SYGVKD. The CDR3 nucleotides read TGTGCCATCAGTGAGACGACAGGGAGCAATCAGCCCCAGCATTTT. It codes for CAISETTGSNQPQHF.

The chain employs TRBV7-2 and TRBJ2-3; D is possibly TRBD2 (6 bases). The CDR3 extends over 13 amino acids. The V and J ends lost 3 bases and 5 bases respectively, with 9 bases between them. Germline V gene data show CDR1 as SGHTA and CDR2 as FQGNSA. The DNA for the CDR3 is TGTGCCAGCAGCTTGGAGGGAATAGATACGCAGTATTTT. It specifies CASSLEGIDTQYF.

The chain has TRBV11-3 and TRBJ1-2; 7 nucleotides agree with TRBD1. Germline V gene data show CDR1 as SGHNT and CDR2 as YENEEA. This CDR3 comprises 15 residues. The V segment lost 4 bases and the J segment 6 bases; nucleotides outside the gene matches: 11. The chain's CDR3 is CASSSPGGPSDGYTF. The CDR3 bases are TGTGCCAGCAGCTCACCAGGGGGGCCGTCGGATGGCTACACCTTC.

This chain links TRBV5-4 with TRBJ2-7; 7 bases are a match to TRBD1. The V segment lost 4 bases and the J segment 4 bases; nucleotides outside the gene matches: 8. The CDR3 spans 14 residues. The germline CDR1 and CDR2 sequences are SGHNT and YYREEE (reference sequence). The CDR3 DNA follows: TGTGCCAGCAGCCGAGGGACAGCCCTATACGAGCAGTACTTC. Its protein product is CASSRGTALYEQYF.

This clone appeared a few times. This chain connects TRBV19 to TRBJ2-1; 8 bases map to TRBD2. Germline-derived CDR1 and CDR2 are LNHDA and SQIVND (reference sequence). CDR3 length: 13 residues. V shed 10 bases, J shed 2 bases, and the junction held 4 bases outside the gene matches. The CDR3: CATGLAPYNEQFF. Here the CDR3 DNA reads TGTGCCACTGGACTAGCTCCCTACAATGAGCAGTTCTTC.

In its sample, this clone was seen once. This chain uses TRBV28 with TRBJ1-2, with D tentatively TRBD1 (6 bases). The germline gives CDR1 MDHEN, CDR2 SYDVKM. The CDR3 covers 15 residues. V was trimmed by 4 bases and J by 8 bases, leaving 20 bases between them. The CDR3 here is CASSSGTPPTRGYTF. The CDR3, as DNA: TGTGCCAGCAGTTCCGGGACACCCCCTACGCGAGGCTACACCTTC.

The chain links TRBV5-4 to TRBJ2-1, with 7 bases identical to TRBD2. Unmatched junction bases numbered 7, after V lost 1 base and J lost 3 bases. The CDR3 totals 16 residues. CDR1 is SGHNT and CDR2 is YYREEE in the germline V gene (reference sequence). CDR3 bases: TGTGCCAGCAGCTTGTTACGAAGCGGGGACTACAATGAGCAGTTCTTC. Translation gives CASSLLRSGDYNEQFF.

This clone was recorded once. The chain recombines TRBV7-2 with TRBJ2-3; the match to TRBD2 covers 10 bases. The CDR3 totals 15 residues. J gave up 3 bases and V 5 bases, and 5 bases lay outside the gene matches. Germline V gene lookup returns CDR1 SGHTA and CDR2 FQGNSA. CDR3 protein: CASSPPSGRTDTQYF. In nucleotides, the CDR3 is TGTGCCAGCAGCCCCCCTAGCGGGAGAACAGATACGCAGTATTTT.

The chain couples TRBV6-1 to TRBJ2-3; D is uncertain. Trimming stripped 4 bases from V and 1 base from J, with 3 bases between. The CDR3 sequence is 12 residues long. The germline gives CDR1 MNHNS, CDR2 SASEGT. CDR3 sequence: CASSAGTDTQYF. The CDR3 nucleotides read TGTGCCAGCAGTGCGGGCACAGATACGCAGTATTTT.

This rearrangement joins TRBV6-5 to TRBJ2-2, with a possible D match to TRBD2 (6 bases). The germline V and J ends were trimmed by 6 bases and 1 base, with 9 bases remaining between them. The CDR3 contains 14 residues. CDR1 is MNHEY and CDR2 is SVGAGI in the germline V gene. The CDR3 DNA reads as TGTGCCAGCAGGCGGGACCTGAACACCGGGGAGCTGTTTTTT. Translation: CASRRDLNTGELFF.

On this clone: A junction end diverges from the germline sequence, so it may reflect a read error. The chain is built from TRBV7-9 and TRBJ2-7, with D possibly TRBD1 on 6 matching bases. From germline, CDR1 is SEHNR and CDR2 FQNEAQ (reference sequence). The CDR3 totals 17 residues. This chain's CDR3 is CSSSFQPGTRYGHEQYF. The CDR3 DNA reads as TGTTCCAGCAGCTTTCAACCCGGGACACGGTACGGTCACGAGCAGTACTTC.

This clone was found a few times. The chain employs TRBV6-6 and TRBJ1-2; D is unresolved. Trimming stripped 7 bases from V and 9 bases from J, with 15 bases between. CDR1 is MNHNY, CDR2 SVGAGI, per germline (reference sequence). The length of the CDR3 is 12 residues. The CDR3 DNA is TGTGCCAGCACCTCTGGCCCCCTGAGCTACACCTTC. It translates to CASTSGPLSYTF.

Regarding this clone: Different DNA sequences within this sample yield the same CDR3. V is TRBV29-1 and J is TRBJ2-2; D remains ambiguous. The germline CDR1 and CDR2 sequences are SQVTM and ANQGSEA. The CDR3 sequence is 13 residues long. Trimming removed 5 bases from V and 3 bases from J, with 10 bases in between. CDR3 sequence: CSVQNSYTGELFF. CDR3 in DNA: TGCAGCGTTCAAAATAGCTACACCGGGGAGCTGTTTTTT.

The V gene is TRBV7-8, the J gene TRBJ2-2; 7 bases align to TRBD1. CDR3 length: 16 residues. J was trimmed by 0 bases and V by 5 bases; bases with no gene match: 6. Germline V CDR1 and CDR2: SGHVS, FQNEAQ. The CDR3 nucleotides are TGTGCCAGCAGCGGCTACAGGGGTTCGAACACCGGGGAGCTGTTTTTT. It yields the protein CASSGYRGSNTGELFF.

The CDR3: CASSLGLAGVVTQYF. The CDR3 coding sequence is TGTGCCAGCAGCCTGGGACTAGCGGGAGTGGTGACCCAGTACTTC. V is TRBV6-5 and J is TRBJ2-5; 14 positions agree with TRBD2. Germline CDR1 and CDR2: MNHEY and SVGAGI. The CDR3 sequence is 15 residues long. With V trimmed by 6 bases and J by 7 bases, 7 bases remained unmatched.

The chain links TRBV6-5 to TRBJ1-2, with 7 positions matching TRBD1. The CDR3 length is 14 residues. Trimming removed 5 bases from V and 5 bases from J; junction bases left unmatched: 8. Germline-derived CDR1 and CDR2 are MNHEY and SVGAGI. The chain's CDR3 is CASSQADRAYGYTF. CDR3 in DNA: TGTGCCAGCAGTCAAGCCGACAGGGCTTATGGCTACACCTTC.